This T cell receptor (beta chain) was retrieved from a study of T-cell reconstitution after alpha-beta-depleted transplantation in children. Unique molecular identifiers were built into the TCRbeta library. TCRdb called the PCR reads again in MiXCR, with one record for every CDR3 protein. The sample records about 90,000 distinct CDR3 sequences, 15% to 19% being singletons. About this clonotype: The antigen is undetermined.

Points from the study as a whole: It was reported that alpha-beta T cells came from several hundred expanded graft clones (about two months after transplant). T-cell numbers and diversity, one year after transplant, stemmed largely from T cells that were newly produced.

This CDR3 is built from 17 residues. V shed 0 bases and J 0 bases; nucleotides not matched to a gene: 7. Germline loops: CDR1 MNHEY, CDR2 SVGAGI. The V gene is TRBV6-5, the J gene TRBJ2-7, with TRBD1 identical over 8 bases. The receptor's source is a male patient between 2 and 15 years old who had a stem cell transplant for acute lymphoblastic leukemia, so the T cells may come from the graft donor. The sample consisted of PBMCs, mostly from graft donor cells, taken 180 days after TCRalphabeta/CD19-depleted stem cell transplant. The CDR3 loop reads CASSYSKTGDLSYEQYF. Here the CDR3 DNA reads TGTGCCAGCAGTTACTCCAAGACAGGGGACCTCTCCTACGAGCAGTACTTC.